This passage covers 21 T cell receptor beta chains from one sample sequenced in a study of early T cells in non-severe SARS-CoV-2 infection. MiXCR, applied by TCRdb to the 5' RACE reads, yields one record per CDR3 protein. The sample shows 25,000 to 35,000 distinct CDR3 sequences, under 6.5% of them seen only once. The material sequenced was whole blood. These receptors all come from an adult who was a healthcare worker with PCR-confirmed SARS-CoV-2 infection or an uninfected control (not recorded which).

This clonotype has a count of ten or more. This chain uses TRBV5-1 with TRBJ2-2, with 8 bases aligning to TRBD1. CDR3 length: 16 amino acids. V lost 1 base, J lost 3 bases, and 5 bases stayed unmatched. Germline-derived CDR1 and CDR2 are SGHRS and YFSETQ. Here the CDR3 reads CASSLQGATHTGELFF. As DNA, the CDR3 is TGCGCCAGCAGCTTGCAGGGGGCGACGCACACCGGGGAGCTGTTTTTT.

This clonotype showed up many times. The chain recombines TRBV28 with TRBJ2-2, with TRBD2 matching over 9 bases. The CDR3 spans 16 residues. Unmatched junction bases numbered 8, after V lost 4 bases and J lost 5 bases. Germline assignment: CDR1 MDHEN and CDR2 SYDVKM. CDR3 in DNA: TGTGCCAGCAGTTCCGGGGTAGCGGGAGAGACCGGGGAGCTGTTTTTT. Translation gives CASSSGVAGETGELFF.

This clonotype was recorded many times. This chain connects TRBV6-2 or TRBV6-3 to TRBJ1-1; D remains ambiguous. The CDR3 is 13 residues long. Germline V gives CDR1 MNHEY, CDR2 SVGEGT. The V end was cut by 6 bases, the J end by 1 base, with 9 bases between. The DNA for the CDR3 is TGTGCCAGCAGAATAGGTTCGAACACTGAAGCTTTCTTT. It encodes CASRIGSNTEAFF.

This chain uses TRBV20-1 with TRBJ2-1; 7 bases fit TRBD2. CDR1 is DFQATT, CDR2 SNEGSKA, per germline (reference sequence). The CDR3 contains 11 residues. V shed 4 bases and J 8 bases; nucleotides not matched to a gene: 2. CDR3 nucleotide sequence: TGCAGTGCTACTAGCGGCCATGAGCAGTTCTTC. This translates into CSATSGHEQFF.

This clonotype was detected many times. The chain is built from TRBV6-6 and TRBJ2-3; D gene ambiguous. The CDR3 is made up of 13 amino acids. V was pared by 4 bases and J by 1 base, with 6 bases between. Germline values: CDR1 MNHNY, CDR2 SVGAGI (reference sequence). The CDR3 bases are TGTGCCAGCAGTTTCCTTCGCACAGATACGCAGTATTTT. Encoded protein: CASSFLRTDTQYF.

This clonotype appeared many times. CDR3 coding DNA: TGCAGTGCTAGGCCCCTCGGACTAGACACCCACGAGCAGTACTTC. Translation gives CSARPLGLDTHEQYF. This rearrangement joins TRBV20-1 to TRBJ2-7; 7 positions agree with TRBD2. The CDR3 totals 15 residues. J gave up 5 bases and V 3 bases, and 13 bases lay outside the gene matches. The germline CDR1 and CDR2 sequences are DFQATT and SNEGSKA (reference sequence).

In its sample, this clonotype was seen many times. The chain couples TRBV30 to TRBJ2-1; no reliable D call. The CDR3 is 12 amino acids. Trimming removed 0 bases at V and 9 bases at J, with 9 bases between. Germline lookup yields CDR1 GTSNPN and CDR2 SVGIG (reference sequence). Here the CDR3 reads CAWSVFQPEQFF. CDR3 in DNA: TGTGCCTGGAGTGTATTCCAGCCTGAGCAGTTCTTC.

V gene TRBV5-1 combines with J gene TRBJ2-7, with D perhaps TRBD1 (6 bases). This CDR3 spans 15 amino acids. V was shortened by 0 bases and J by 7 bases, with 17 bases between the two germline ends. The germline gives CDR1 SGHRS, CDR2 YFSETQ. The CDR3 coding sequence is TGCGCCAGCAGCTTGGCCCCAGGGGCGCTACGAGAGCAGTACTTC. Translated, it gives CASSLAPGALREQYF.

In this sample, this clonotype turned up many times. This chain connects TRBV12-5 to TRBJ1-2; 9 nucleotides match TRBD1. In germline, CDR1 is LGHNT, CDR2 FRNRAP. J gave up 4 bases and V 6 bases, and 6 bases lay outside the gene matches. The CDR3 spans 14 residues. DNA of the CDR3: TGTGCTAGTGGGGGACAGGGACCGCGCTATGGCTACACCTTC. Residues: CASGGQGPRYGYTF.

This clonotype is medium-sized in the sample. The chain recombines TRBV3-1 with TRBJ2-1, with a tentative D call TRBD2 (6 bases). In germline, CDR1 is LGHDT, CDR2 YNNKEL (reference sequence). V lost 4 bases, J lost 0 bases, and 13 bases lay in between. The CDR3 has 16 residues. In DNA form, the CDR3 reads TGTGCCAGCAGCCGGGACGGGACTTACTCCTACAATGAGCAGTTCTTC. This encodes CASSRDGTYSYNEQFF.

There are many counts of this clonotype. The V and J genes are TRBV11-2 and TRBJ2-1, with 8 bases identical to TRBD2. Trimming at V came to 5 bases and at J to 11 bases, leaving 5 bases not matched to a gene. The CDR3 length is 12 residues. CDR1 and CDR2 (germline): SGHAT, FQNNGV. The CDR3 sequence is CASSRAGGKQFF. For the CDR3, the DNA is TGTGCCAGCAGCCGGGCGGGAGGAAAGCAGTTCTTC.

In its sample, this clonotype was seen many times. V gene TRBV12-3 or TRBV12-4 combines with J gene TRBJ1-6, with 8 bases aligning to TRBD1. There are 15 residues in the CDR3. V lost 5 bases to trimming and J lost 6 bases; unmatched junction nucleotides: 6. Here the CDR3 DNA reads TGTGCCAGCAGTCGTTATGGACAGGGTAATTCACCCCTCCACTTT. It encodes CASSRYGQGNSPLHF.

This clonotype has a count of ten or more. This chain uses TRBV29-1 with TRBJ1-2; a weak D match, TRBD1 (5 bases). CDR1 is SQVTM and CDR2 is ANQGSEA in the germline V gene. The ends were cut back, 2 bases at V and 13 bases at J, with 17 bases in the middle. The CDR3 consists of 12 residues. CDR3 coding DNA: TGCAGCGTTGAAACGGTAGAGGGACGGGTCACCTTC. It translates to CSVETVEGRVTF.

This clonotype was counted many times. V usage is TRBV27 and J usage is TRBJ2-2; no clear D gene. Germline V gene sequence: CDR1 MNHEY, CDR2 SMNVEV (reference sequence). The CDR3 extends over 13 amino acids. Trimming stripped 2 bases from V and 7 bases from J, with 8 bases between. CDR3 nucleotide sequence: TGTGCCAGCAGTTTAGTGGGGAACGGGGAGCTGTTTTTT. It encodes CASSLVGNGELFF.

The table lists this clonotype with a few counts. The chain carries TRBV4-3 and TRBJ1-6; D possibly corresponds to TRBD1 (5 bases). CDR3 length: 15 amino acids. Germline CDR1 reads LGHNA; CDR2 reads YSLEER. The V gene lost 0 bases and the J gene lost 7 bases, with 10 bases spanning the gap. For the CDR3, the DNA is TGCGCCAGCAGCCAAGAACCAGGGAGGAATTCACCCCTCCACTTT. This gives the protein CASSQEPGRNSPLHF.

Many counts were recorded for this clonotype. The rearrangement joins TRBV12-3 or TRBV12-4 to TRBJ1-5; a weak D match, TRBD1 (5 bases). The ends were cut back, 3 bases at V and 4 bases at J, with 7 bases in the middle. The CDR3 loop spans 13 amino acids. This CDR3 is CASSFSGNQPQHF. CDR3 DNA sequence: TGTGCCAGCAGTTTTTCAGGGAATCAGCCCCAGCATTTT.

This clonotype was detected many times. The rearrangement uses TRBV29-1 and TRBJ2-1; perhaps TRBD2 as D (5 bases). CDR1 is SQVTM and CDR2 is ANQGSEA in the germline V gene. The V end was cut by 4 bases, the J end by 3 bases, with 13 bases between. The CDR3 consists of 14 residues. The CDR3 coding sequence is TGCAGCGTTGTTCTTCAGCGGAGCTACAATGAGCAGTTCTTC. Protein product: CSVVLQRSYNEQFF.

This clonotype was detected many times. The chain couples TRBV5-1 to TRBJ2-5, with TRBD2 matching over 8 bases. With V trimmed by 0 bases and J by 1 base, 2 bases remained unmatched. The length of the CDR3 is 15 residues. From germline, CDR1 is SGHRS and CDR2 YFSETQ. The CDR3: CASSLGLAGQETQYF. The CDR3, as DNA: TGCGCCAGCAGCTTGGGCCTAGCGGGCCAAGAGACCCAGTACTTC.

The chain carries TRBV9 and TRBJ2-3, with 7 bases that match TRBD2. Trimming removed 0 bases from V and 2 bases from J; junction bases left unmatched: 6. CDR1 and CDR2 from the germline V gene are SGDLS and YYNGEE. The CDR3 has 16 amino acids. The CDR3 DNA reads TGTGCCAGCAGCGTAGACTCTAGCGGCAACACAGATACGCAGTATTTT. Translation: CASSVDSSGNTDTQYF.

The chain employs TRBV19 and TRBJ2-3; the D gene is possibly TRBD1 (5 bases). V lost 9 bases and J lost 2, with 9 bases in between. This CDR3 spans 12 amino acids. Germline V gene sequence: CDR1 LNHDA, CDR2 SQIVND (reference sequence). CDR3 sequence: CASRQSTDTQYF. The CDR3 DNA reads TGTGCCAGCCGACAGTCCACAGATACGCAGTATTTT.

This clonotype was observed many times. V is TRBV7-8 and J is TRBJ1-2; TRBD1 matches 8 bases. Germline V gene sequence: CDR1 SGHVS, CDR2 FQNEAQ. The CDR3 totals 14 residues. V was pared by 2 bases and J by 7 bases, with 6 bases of the junction left unmatched. The CDR3 here is CASSLIQGASGYTF. CDR3 bases: TGTGCCAGCAGCTTAATTCAGGGGGCAAGTGGCTACACCTTC.